The 5 T cell receptor beta chains given below trace back to one sample, sequenced in a study of T cell responses to AZD1222 COVID-19 vaccine. Produced via immunoSEQ multiplex PCR; TCRdb's table is partial and in-frame only. This sample has approximately 110,000 clones, with roughly nine tenths found just once. The sample in question was peripheral blood, obtained on day 0 of AZD1222 vaccination. The receptors were gathered from an adult in good health.

This chain links TRBV5-6 with TRBJ2-2; D possibly uses TRBD1 or TRBD2 (6 bases each). Trimming stripped 0 bases from V and 6 bases from J, with 18 bases between. This CDR3 has 17 residues. Germline V gives CDR1 SGHDT, CDR2 YYEEEE. CDR3 protein: CASSLVGGPTIPGELFF. CDR3 nucleotide sequence: TGTGCCAGCAGCTTGGTCGGGGGCCCAACAATCCCCGGGGAGCTGTTTTTT.

This chain joins TRBV6-5 and TRBJ2-5, with D perhaps TRBD1 (6 bases). V lost 8 bases and J 7 bases, leaving 20 bases between the germline ends. Looked up from germline, CDR1 is MNHEY and CDR2 is SVGAGI. The length of the CDR3 is 14 residues. The CDR3 bases are TGTGCCAGCGGAACACAGGGACGCTCTGGGACCCAGTACTTC. Its translation: CASGTQGRSGTQYF.

The chain has TRBV18 and TRBJ1-4; possibly TRBD1 for D (5 bases). The CDR3 extends over 15 amino acids. V shed 3 bases and J shed 7 bases, with 15 bases lying between them. Germline V lookup: CDR1 KGHSH, CDR2 LQKENI. CDR3 in DNA: TGTGCCAGCTCACCCACCGGGACCGGGGGTGAAAAACTGTTTTTT. This encodes CASSPTGTGGEKLFF. Based on the CDR3 plus reference TRBV18 and TRBJ1-4, the full variable domain is NAGVMQNPRHLVRRRGQEARLRCSPMKGHSHVYWYRQLPEEGLKFMVYLQKENIIDESGMPKERFSAEFPKEGPSILRIQQVVRGDSAAYFCASSPTGTGGEKLFFGSGTQLSVL.

The chain links TRBV7-2 to TRBJ1-6; a possible D gene is TRBD1 (6 bases). Between the trimmed V and J ends, which lost 5 bases and 3 bases, there was a span of 14 bases. The CDR3 has 16 amino acids. Germline V gene lookup returns CDR1 SGHTA and CDR2 FQGNSA. CDR3 amino acids: CASSLEDSLYNSPLHF. The CDR3 DNA reads TGTGCCAGCAGCCTCGAGGACAGCCTCTATAATTCACCCCTCCACTTT.

The gene calls are TRBV19 and TRBJ1-2, with a weak D call TRBD1 (6 bases). The germline V gene has CDR1 LNHDA and CDR2 SQIVND (reference sequence). V lost 5 bases and J lost 3, with 10 bases in between. This CDR3 has 13 amino acids. The DNA of the CDR3 is TGTGCCAGTAGTTCTCGACAGGACTATGGCTACACCTTC. Its translation: CASSSRQDYGYTF.